The next 20 T cell receptor beta chains were all read from a single sample in a study of vaccination effects on CD4 cells after COVID-19. Their target antigens are unknown. Sequencing in the ViraFEST assay came after antigen-specific CD4+ T cells had been expanded with viral peptide pools, which were used to stimulate PBMC. CD4+ T cells were isolated after approximately 10 days of culture. Nobody among the vaccine recipients had prior SARS-CoV-2 infection (nucleocapsid antibodies were negative). The table came from immunoSEQ multiplex PCR; TCRdb's copy has only in-frame clones and leaves some out. The table has 20,000 to 30,000 clones, about 71% seen once; the top ten hold around 12%. The sample was CD4+ T cells from PBMCs cultured with HCoV-OC43 spike peptides, taken before COVID-19 vaccination. As to subset: HCoV-OC43 spike overlapping peptide pool stimulation. The source of these receptors is a human donor who received a COVID-19 vaccine.

This clone appeared once. The chain couples TRBV6-5 to TRBJ2-2; tentative D call: TRBD1 (6 bases). The germline V gene has CDR1 MNHEY and CDR2 SVGAGI. This CDR3 comprises 14 residues. V lost 6 bases and J lost 2, with 10 bases in between. The CDR3 region has the DNA TGTGCCAGCAGCATGGACAGCAACACCGGGGAGCTGTTTTTT. Amino acid sequence: CASSMDSNTGELFF.

V gene TRBV7-6 combines with J gene TRBJ2-7; TRBD2 aligns across 12 bases. Germline CDR1 and CDR2: SGHVS and FNYEAQ. The CDR3 runs 20 residues. J was trimmed by 2 bases and V by 4 bases; bases with no gene match: 18. The CDR3: CASSSLKTSGGHLKTYEQYF. The CDR3 coding sequence is TGTGCCAGCAGCTCCCTAAAAACTAGCGGGGGGCACCTTAAAACCTACGAGCAGTACTTC.

The chain is built from TRBV5-1 and TRBJ2-3; 11 positions match TRBD2. Germline V gene sequence: CDR1 SGHRS, CDR2 YFSETQ. This CDR3 comprises 16 residues. Germline trimming cut 0 bases from V and 4 bases from J; bases unmatched to any gene: 4. CDR3 protein: CASSLAPSGGSDTQYF. In nucleotides, the CDR3 is TGCGCCAGCAGCTTGGCCCCTAGCGGGGGGTCAGATACGCAGTATTTT. Full variable domain (missing parts from reference TRBV5-1 and TRBJ2-3): KAGVTQTPRYLIKTRGQQVTLSCSPISGHRSVSWYQQTPGQGLQFLFEYFSETQRNKGNFPGRFSGRQFSNSRSEMNVSTLELGDSALYLCASSLAPSGGSDTQYFGPGTRLTVL.

V gene TRBV7-9 combines with J gene TRBJ2-3; D might be TRBD2 (6 bases). The germline gives CDR1 SEHNR, CDR2 FQNEAQ (reference sequence). V was cut by 6 bases and J by 0 bases, with 16 bases left in between. The CDR3 spans 16 residues. The CDR3 DNA reads TGTGCCAGCAGTAAAATCACCAGCGGGAGCACAGATACGCAGTATTTT. Translation: CASSKITSGSTDTQYF. The entire variable domain, with the rest obtained from reference TRBV7-9 and TRBJ2-3, is as follows: DTGVSQNPRHKITKRGQNVTFRCDPISEHNRLYWYRQTLGQGPEFLTYFQNEAQLEKSRLLSDRFSAERPKGSFSTLEIQRTEQGDSAMYLCASSKITSGSTDTQYFGPGTRLTVL.

The rearrangement joins TRBV7-8 to TRBJ1-2, with a tentative D call TRBD1 (5 bases). The CDR3 sequence is 14 residues long. The V end was cut by 5 bases, the J end by 2 bases, with 12 bases between. Germline CDR1 SGHVS, CDR2 FQNEAQ. The CDR3 coding sequence is TGTGCCAGCAGCCGTGGGACGGGAAACTATGGCTACACCTTC. It encodes CASSRGTGNYGYTF.

The CDR3 spells CASSPTLDFQSSYEQYF. The CDR3 DNA sequence: TGTGCCAGCAGCCCCACGTTGGACTTTCAGAGCTCCTACGAGCAGTACTTC. The rearrangement joins TRBV11-2 to TRBJ2-7; possibly TRBD2 for D (5 bases). CDR3 length: 17 amino acids. Germline-derived CDR1 and CDR2 are SGHAT and FQNNGV. The V end was cut by 5 bases, the J end by 0 bases, with 20 bases between.

The chain joins TRBV2 to TRBJ1-5; no firm D call. CDR1 SNHLY and CDR2 FYNNEI come from the germline V gene. V lost 6 bases, J lost 6 bases, and 12 bases lay in between. The CDR3 has 13 residues. CDR3 coding DNA: TGTGCCAGCAGCGCACGTTTGGCTCAGCCCCAGCATTTT. This codes for CASSARLAQPQHF. Full variable domain (missing parts from reference TRBV2 and TRBJ1-5): EPEVTQTPSHQVTQMGQEVILRCVPISNHLYFYWYRQILGQKVEFLVSFYNNEISEKSEIFDDQFSVERPDGSNFTLKIRSTKLEDSAMYFCASSARLAQPQHFGDGTRLSIL.

This clone was recorded a few times. Here the CDR3 reads CASSLARGPDTQYF. In nucleotides, the CDR3 is TGCGCCAGCAGCTTGGCCAGGGGGCCAGATACGCAGTATTTT. The V and J genes are TRBV5-1 and TRBJ2-3, with 8 bases that match TRBD1. This CDR3 contains 14 residues. V shed 0 bases and J 4 bases; nucleotides not matched to a gene: 1. CDR1 is SGHRS and CDR2 is YFSETQ in the germline V gene.

The V gene is TRBV18, the J gene TRBJ1-4; D not certain. Germline V gene lookup returns CDR1 KGHSH and CDR2 LQKENI. CDR3 length: 15 residues. V was trimmed by 2 bases and J by 8 bases, leaving 15 bases between them. The CDR3 coding sequence is TGTGCCAGCTCACCAACCGGATCATTAGGGGAAAAACTGTTTTTT. Protein: CASSPTGSLGEKLFF.

This clone appeared a few times. The rearrangement joins TRBV5-1 to TRBJ2-1; D gene ambiguous. V was shortened by 0 bases and J by 4 bases, with 11 bases between the two germline ends. Per the germline V gene, CDR1 is SGHRS and CDR2 is YFSETQ. This CDR3 has 15 amino acids. The CDR3 DNA follows: TGCGCCAGCAGCTTGGTGCCCAGCGAATACAATGAGCAGTTCTTC. Translation gives CASSLVPSEYNEQFF.

CDR3 loop: CASSPEAQGGYGYTF. The CDR3 DNA sequence: TGTGCCAGCTCACCAGAGGCTCAGGGCGGGTATGGCTACACCTTC. The V and J genes are TRBV18 and TRBJ1-2, with D maybe TRBD1 (5 bases). The germline CDR1 and CDR2 sequences are KGHSH and LQKENI. This CDR3 region has 15 residues. V lost 2 bases to trimming and J lost 5 bases, with 15 bases between them.

V gene TRBV27 combines with J gene TRBJ2-2; D is unclear. The V gene lost 4 bases and the J gene lost 6 bases, with 15 bases spanning the gap. This CDR3 is 15 amino acids long. Germline assignment: CDR1 MNHEY and CDR2 SMNVEV (reference sequence). CDR3 in DNA: TGTGCCAGCAGTTGGGTGGGCACCCAGGCCGGGGAGCTGTTTTTT. It is translated as CASSWVGTQAGELFF.

The rearrangement joins TRBV6-5 to TRBJ2-7; TRBD2 matches at 9 bases. This CDR3 is built from 15 residues. Looked up from germline, CDR1 is MNHEY and CDR2 is SVGAGI. The J segment lost 7 bases and the V segment lost 0 bases, leaving 7 bases of the junction unmatched. The CDR3 DNA reads TGTGCCAGCAGTTACTCGACGGCGGGGGGGGGAGAGCAGTACTTC. Its translation is CASSYSTAGGGEQYF.

The rearrangement joins TRBV19 to TRBJ1-3, with D hard to call. This CDR3 region has 16 residues. Germline CDR1 is LNHDA and CDR2 is SQIVND (reference sequence). The V end was cut by 6 bases, the J end by 3 bases, with 18 bases between. The CDR3 loop is CASRYLEVRSGNTIYF. CDR3 bases: TGTGCCAGTAGATATTTGGAGGTGAGGAGTGGAAACACCATATATTTT.

In its sample, this clone was seen a few times. The chain joins TRBV18 to TRBJ1-2; no clear D gene. From germline, CDR1 is KGHSH and CDR2 LQKENI. V was cut by 2 bases and J by 0 bases, with 16 bases left in between. The CDR3 has 17 amino acids. CDR3 residues: CASSPNRNTVANYGYTF. CDR3 bases: TGTGCCAGCTCACCAAACAGAAATACAGTAGCTAACTATGGCTACACCTTC.

This chain connects TRBV5-4 to TRBJ2-7; 9 bases match TRBD1. J gave up 3 bases and V 4 bases, and 8 bases lay outside the gene matches. In germline, CDR1 is SGHNT, CDR2 YYREEE (reference sequence). The CDR3 is 15 amino acids. The CDR3 DNA reads TGTGCCAGCAGCCAGAGGGGACAGGGATTCTACGAGCAGTACTTC. It is translated as CASSQRGQGFYEQYF.

This clone was found a few times. This rearrangement joins TRBV6-5 to TRBJ1-2, with 8 positions matching TRBD1. CDR3 length equals 13 residues. V was clipped by 4 bases and J by 8 bases; unmatched bases: 6. Germline-derived CDR1 and CDR2 are MNHEY and SVGAGI. The CDR3 is CASSWSDREGYTF. The CDR3, as DNA: TGTGCCAGCAGTTGGTCGGACAGGGAAGGCTACACCTTC.

The rearrangement links TRBV27 to TRBJ1-1; TRBD1 matches at 8 bases. The CDR3 loop spans 14 amino acids. The V segment lost 3 bases and the J segment 3 bases; nucleotides outside the gene matches: 3. Per germline, CDR1 MNHEY and CDR2 SMNVEV (reference sequence). The CDR3 loop reads CASSLNRGDTEAFF. The CDR3 nucleotides are TGTGCCAGCAGTTTGAACAGGGGGGACACTGAAGCTTTCTTT.

This chain uses TRBV3-1 (or the pseudogene TRBV3-2) with TRBJ1-1; D not certain. Germline CDR1 reads LGHDT; CDR2 reads YNNKEL (reference sequence). V gave up 1 base and J gave up 5 bases, with 11 bases separating them. This CDR3 is built from 14 residues. The CDR3 region is CASSQAATKTEAFF. The DNA for the CDR3 is TGTGCCAGCAGCCAAGCTGCTACGAAAACTGAAGCTTTCTTT.

This rearrangement joins TRBV12-3 or TRBV12-4 to TRBJ2-2, with D hard to call. The CDR3 loop spans 13 amino acids. The V end was cut by 2 bases, the J end by 2 bases, with 3 bases between. CDR3 sequence reads: CASSLSNTGELFF. The CDR3 DNA is TGTGCCAGCAGTTTATCTAACACCGGGGAGCTGTTTTTT.